These T cell receptor beta chains were read from a single sample in a study of blood T cell repertoires in COVID-19. TCRdb keeps only in-frame clones here, not all; method: immunoSEQ multiplex PCR. Seen here are 90,000 to 120,000 clones, 89% observed once, and the top ten hold 4% to 6%. Sequences were obtained from peripheral blood. The receptor source for this set is a man aged 35 to 55 with active or convalescent COVID-19. Each CDR3 is given with its conserved first and last residue. The D gene is left open where the match is weak. Not all rows give a size; the values are once, few, many and, for expanded clones, a class.

TRBD2	TRBV7-9	18	.	TRBJ2-1	CASSPYGTSGSLYNEQFF	TGTGCCAGCAGCCCCTACGGGACTAGCGGGAGCCTCTACAATGAGCAGTTCTTC
.	TRBV9	14	.	TRBJ1-4	CASSVGALNEKLFF	TGTGCCAGCAGCGTAGGGGCCCTTAATGAAAAACTGTTTTTT
.	TRBV4-2	15	.	TRBJ2-1	CASSQDWGVYNEQFF	TGTGCCAGCAGCCAAGATTGGGGGGTCTACAATGAGCAGTTCTTC
TRBD2	TRBV15	16	.	TRBJ2-3	CATRYTSGEPTDTQYF	TGTGCCACCAGATATACTAGCGGGGAACCCACAGATACGCAGTATTTT
.	TRBV28	13	.	TRBJ2-7	CASRFSGSYEQYF	TGTGCCAGCCGCTTTAGCGGATCCTACGAGCAGTACTTC
TRBD1	TRBV9	16	once	TRBJ1-4	CASSPVLQGAGEKLFF	TGTGCCAGCAGCCCCGTCCTACAGGGGGCGGGTGAAAAACTGTTTTTT
TRBD1	TRBV19	16	.	TRBJ2-7	CASSIFALTGGDEQYF	TGTGCCAGTAGTATCTTCGCTCTAACAGGGGGCGACGAGCAGTACTTC
.	TRBV18	14	.	TRBJ2-2	CASSPPKEGGELFF	TGTGCCAGCTCACCGCCGAAGGAGGGAGGGGAGCTGTTTTTT
TRBD2	TRBV9	17	once	TRBJ2-1	CASSSPQAGGDMNEQFF	TGTGCCAGCAGCTCACCGCAGGCGGGAGGCGATATGAATGAGCAGTTCTTC
.	TRBV4-3	13	.	TRBJ1-5	CASSQDSTQPQHF	TGCGCCAGCAGCCAAGATAGTACTCAGCCCCAGCATTTT
.	TRBV15	15	.	TRBJ2-5	CATSRDLGLQETQYF	TGTGCCACCAGCAGAGATCTGGGCTTACAAGAGACCCAGTACTTC
.	TRBV27	13	.	TRBJ1-1	CASSLGPNTEAFF	TGTGCCAGCAGTTTAGGCCCGAACACTGAAGCTTTCTTT
TRBD1	TRBV20-1	16	once	TRBJ1-5	CSASPKGGQGQSAQHF	TGCAGTGCTAGTCCCAAAGGGGGACAGGGACAATCGGCCCAGCATTTT
.	TRBV19	15	.	TRBJ2-3	CASSIRAGWVDTQYF	TGTGCCAGTAGTATTCGCGCAGGGTGGGTAGATACGCAGTATTTT
TRBD2	TRBV27	18	.	TRBJ2-1	CASSLRLAGVSSYNEQFF	TGTGCCAGCAGTTTACGCCTAGCGGGAGTAAGTTCCTACAATGAGCAGTTCTTC
TRBD2	TRBV7-3	16	.	TRBJ2-1	CASSPFVTSGSTEQFF	TGTGCCAGCAGCCCGTTCGTAACTAGCGGGAGTACGGAGCAGTTCTTC
.	TRBV19	16	.	TRBJ1-1	CASSIGVVGANTEAFF	TGTGCCAGTAGTATCGGGGTGGTGGGAGCTAACACTGAAGCTTTCTTT
TRBD2	TRBV11-2	19	.	TRBJ2-3	CASSSGTSGSRGYTDTQYF	TGTGCCAGCAGCTCCGGGACTAGCGGGAGCCGGGGATACACAGATACGCAGTATTTT
TRBD2	TRBV5-4	16	.	TRBJ2-2	CASSSGAGGTTGELFF	TGTGCCAGCAGTTCCGGGGCGGGAGGGACCACCGGGGAGCTGTTTTTT
.	TRBV7-3	15	.	TRBJ1-6	CASSSTGLYNSPLHF	TGTGCCAGCAGCTCCACAGGCCTCTATAATTCACCCCTCCACTTT
.	TRBV7-2	14	.	TRBJ1-5	CASSLEGNNQPQHF	TGTGCCAGCAGCTTAGAGGGGAACAATCAGCCCCAGCATTTT
.	TRBV5-1	14	.	TRBJ1-2	CASSLLEGTYGYTF	TGCGCCAGCAGCCTCCTGGAGGGAACCTATGGCTACACCTTC
TRBD2	TRBV15	18	.	TRBJ2-1	CATSRSLRTSGSYNEQFF	TGTGCCACCAGCAGATCCCTCCGGACTAGCGGGTCCTACAATGAGCAGTTCTTC
.	TRBV9	14	once	TRBJ2-2	CASSVLGQSGELFF	TGTGCCAGCAGCGTTCTAGGACAGTCCGGGGAGCTGTTTTTT
.	TRBV4-1	14	.	TRBJ1-1	CASSPGGGYAEAFF	TGCGCCAGCAGCCCGGGTGGGGGGTACGCTGAAGCTTTCTTT
.	TRBV3-1/TRBV3-2	14	.	TRBJ1-2	CASSQGPAAYGYTF	TGTGCCAGCAGCCAAGGTCCCGCGGCCTATGGCTACACCTTC
.	TRBV21-1	20	.	TRBJ2-3	CASSSPGAGGAKPITDTQYF	TGTGCCAGCAGCTCACCCGGAGCGGGAGGGGCAAAACCTATCACAGATACGCAGTATTTT
TRBD1	TRBV24-1	15	.	TRBJ1-2	CATSDSGTGIYGYTF	TGTGCCACCAGTGATAGCGGGACAGGGATCTATGGCTACACCTTC
TRBD1	TRBV11-3	15	.	TRBJ2-7	CASSLAPGQTYEQYF	TGTGCCAGCAGCTTGGCCCCGGGACAGACCTACGAGCAGTACTTC
.	TRBV19	14	.	TRBJ1-1	CASSIDWQNTEAFF	TGTGCCAGTAGTATAGATTGGCAGAACACTGAAGCTTTCTTT